Described below is a single T cell receptor beta chain sequence and its context. The data belong to a study of blood T cell repertoires in COVID-19. Across the study: From T cells, B-cell-depleted T cells, or PBMCs came the material, which was cDNA or gDNA.

Cohort 3 recovery required two negative PCRs, clearance, or symptom resolution. The authors' processing: Cell counts per sample came from amplifying reference gene primers. Generated by immunoSEQ multiplex PCR, the TCRdb table keeps only in-frame clones and is missing some. V, J and clone size reflect that table, while D and trimming were determined from the DNA. The table has more than 300,000 clones, around nine tenths seen once. Per germline, CDR1 GTSNPN and CDR2 SVGIG (reference sequence). The V and J ends lost 4 bases and 3 bases respectively, with 21 bases between them. The CDR3 spans 16 residues.

The V and J genes are TRBV30 and TRBJ1-1, with unresolved D. This TCR was recovered from a woman younger than 35 who had recovered from COVID-19. Material for sequencing was PBMCs or T cells enriched from blood (not recorded which). CDR3 sequence reads: CAWKSNPTRKYTEAFF. In DNA form, the CDR3 reads TGTGCCTGGAAATCGAACCCTACTAGGAAGTACACTGAAGCTTTCTTT.